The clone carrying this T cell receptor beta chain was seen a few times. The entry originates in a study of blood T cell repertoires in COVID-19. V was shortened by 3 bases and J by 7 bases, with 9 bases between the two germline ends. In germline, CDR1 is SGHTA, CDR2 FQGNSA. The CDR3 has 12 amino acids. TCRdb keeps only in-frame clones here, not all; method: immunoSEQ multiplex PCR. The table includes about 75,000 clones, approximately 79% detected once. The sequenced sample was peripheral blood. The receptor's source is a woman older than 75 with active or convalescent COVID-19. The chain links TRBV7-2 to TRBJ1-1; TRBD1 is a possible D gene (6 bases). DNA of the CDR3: TGTGCCAGCAGCTTTTTAGGGGGTGAAGCTTTCTTT. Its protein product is CASSFLGGEAFF.